This TCR beta chain was identified during a study of T cell changes during pregnancy in multiple sclerosis. Germline loops: CDR1 SEHNR, CDR2 FQNEAQ (reference sequence). The CDR3 loop spans 12 amino acids. V was pared by 4 bases and J by 12 bases, with 6 bases of the junction left unmatched. Profiled with immunoSEQ multiplex PCR; TCRdb holds only in-frame clones, not every one. The sample records approximately 74,000 clones, roughly nine tenths being singletons. The sequence was collected from a female donor with multiple sclerosis, enrolled in a pregnancy study. Here the sequenced sample was peripheral blood, taken before pregnancy. The V gene is TRBV7-9, the J gene TRBJ1-1, with 9 bases matching TRBD1. CDR3 in DNA: TGTGCCAGCAGCTCCGGGACAGGGTCAACTTTCTTT. Residues: CASSSGTGSTFF.